Following are 3 T cell receptor beta chains from one sample sequenced in a study of blood T cell repertoires in COVID-19. Repertoires were generated with immunoSEQ multiplex PCR, while TCRdb's copy carries only in-frame clones and drops some. Among about 320,000 clones, 85% were seen once, and the ten largest hold 1.5% to 2%. The sequenced sample was PBMCs or T cells enriched from blood (not recorded which). These receptors were taken from a woman aged 25 to 45 who had been exposed to COVID-19.

The chain has TRBV7-9 and TRBJ2-3, with 14 bases fitting TRBD2. The CDR3 covers 16 residues. V lost 5 bases, J lost 4 bases, and 5 bases stayed unmatched. Germline CDR1 and CDR2: SEHNR and FQNEAQ (reference sequence). The CDR3 coding sequence is TGTGCCAGCAGCACGGGACTAGCGGGAGTAGCAGATACGCAGTATTTT. This encodes CASSTGLAGVADTQYF.

The chain carries TRBV25-1 and TRBJ1-4, with D possibly TRBD1 on 6 matching bases. CDR3 size: 13 residues. Germline values: CDR1 MGHDK, CDR2 SYGVNS. Trimming cost V 6 bases and J 7 bases, with 12 bases left between them. The CDR3 sequence: CASRLLRGEKLFF. The CDR3 DNA is TGTGCCAGCAGGCTTCTCAGGGGTGAAAAACTGTTTTTT.

The V call is TRBV7-2, the J call TRBJ2-3, with 15 bases matching TRBD2. The CDR3 covers 15 residues. Germline-derived CDR1 and CDR2 are SGHTA and FQGNSA. V was clipped by 2 bases and J by 13 bases; unmatched bases: 7. The DNA of the CDR3 is TGTGCCAGCAGCTTATCTCGGACTAGCGGGGGGGAAGAGTATTTT. The encoded protein is CASSLSRTSGGEEYF.